These 26 T cell receptor beta chains share one sample of origin, sequenced in a study of beta chain features in type 1 diabetes. Expressed TCRB transcripts got sequenced, as all isolated RNA was reverse transcribed. Only in-frame clones appear in the TCRdb table, and some are missing; sequencing was by immunoSEQ multiplex PCR. The sample contains under 200,000 clones, around 8% of which appear only once. Sequenced material: central memory CD4+ T cells from blood. Receptors originate from a man between 18 and 29 years old in good health.

This clone was detected a few times. The chain combines TRBV25-1 with TRBJ2-5; possible D gene TRBD2, 6 bases. This CDR3 spans 13 amino acids. Trimming stripped 6 bases from V and 5 bases from J, with 13 bases between. CDR1 is MGHDK, CDR2 SYGVNS, per germline. This CDR3 reads CASSATGRETQYF. The CDR3 region has the DNA TGTGCCAGCAGCGCGACGGGGAGGGAGACCCAGTACTTC.

About this clone itself: Other DNA sequences in the same sample also yield this CDR3. The V gene is TRBV7-2, the J gene TRBJ2-7; the D gene is possibly TRBD2 (5 bases). V was shortened by 5 bases and J by 4 bases, with 12 bases between the two germline ends. The germline V gene has CDR1 SGHTA and CDR2 FQGNSA. This CDR3 comprises 13 residues. The DNA for the CDR3 is TGTGCCAGCAGCCTCGAAGGCGGGTACGAGCAGTACTTC. Its protein is CASSLEGGYEQYF.

This clone came up a few times. This sequence joins TRBV29-1 and TRBJ1-2; maybe TRBD1 (6 bases). CDR3 length: 13 residues. V shed 7 bases and J shed 3 bases, with 15 bases lying between them. CDR1 is SQVTM and CDR2 is ANQGSEA in the germline V gene. CDR3 amino acids: CSGHRVEDYGYTF. The CDR3 DNA sequence: TGCAGCGGCCACAGGGTGGAGGACTATGGCTACACCTTC.

V usage is TRBV6-1 and J usage is TRBJ1-1; 9 bases are a match to TRBD1. Per germline, CDR1 MNHNS and CDR2 SASEGT. There are 15 residues in the CDR3. With 7 bases clipped from V and 0 bases from J, the junction kept 6 bases outside the gene matches. CDR3 in DNA: TGTGCCAGCAACAGGGGGCAGGTCATGAACACTGAAGCTTTCTTT. It yields the protein CASNRGQVMNTEAFF.

This clone was seen a handful of times. Germline is not matched at one junction end, which may reflect a read error. The chain joins TRBV7-6 to TRBJ2-5, with 7 bases lining up with TRBD1. CDR1 is SGHVS and CDR2 is FNYEAQ in the germline V gene. The CDR3 spans 14 residues. In DNA, the CDR3 is TGTGCTAGCAGCTCGGGACAGATCCAAGAGACCCAGTACTTC. Its protein is CASSSGQIQETQYF.

This clone was picked up many times. This chain joins TRBV5-4 and TRBJ2-3; possibly TRBD2 for D (5 bases). CDR1 SGHNT and CDR2 YYREEE come from the germline V gene (reference sequence). The CDR3 spans 15 residues. V was pared by 0 bases and J by 3 bases, with 11 bases between. The CDR3 region has the DNA TGTGCCAGCAGCTTGGCCCCGACTACTACAGATACGCAGTATTTT. Translating it yields CASSLAPTTTDTQYF. The entire variable domain, with the rest obtained from reference TRBV5-4 and TRBJ2-3, is as follows: ETGVTQSPTHLIKTRGQQVTLRCSSQSGHNTVSWYQQALGQGPQFIFQYYREEENGRGNFPPRFSGLQFPNYSSELNVNALELDDSALYLCASSLAPTTTDTQYFGPGTRLTVL.

This clone was counted between two and nine times. The chain combines TRBV29-1 with TRBJ2-3; 9 nucleotides align to TRBD2. This CDR3 has 14 amino acids. The germline V gene has CDR1 SQVTM and CDR2 ANQGSEA. The junction had 1 base not matched to a gene; V was cut back by 2 bases and J by 1 base. The CDR3 loop reads CSVELAGRTDTQYF. Here the CDR3 DNA reads TGCAGCGTTGAACTAGCGGGGCGCACAGATACGCAGTATTTT.

This clone came up a few times. The rearrangement joins TRBV2 to TRBJ1-1; D call uncertain. Trimming took off 2 bases at V and 1 base at J, with 14 bases between the two ends. The CDR3 consists of 16 residues. Germline lookup yields CDR1 SNHLY and CDR2 FYNNEI. The CDR3 DNA follows: TGTGCCAGCAGTGAATGGGGAGGAGGTGAGAACACTGAAGCTTTCTTT. It is translated as CASSEWGGGENTEAFF. The whole variable domain, remainder taken from reference TRBV2 and TRBJ1-1, is EPEVTQTPSHQVTQMGQEVILRCVPISNHLYFYWYRQILGQKVEFLVSFYNNEISEKSEIFDDQFSVERPDGSNFTLKIRSTKLEDSAMYFCASSEWGGGENTEAFFGQGTRLTVV.

The V and J genes are TRBV11-2 and TRBJ1-3; tentative D call: TRBD1 (5 bases). Germline CDR1 and CDR2: SGHAT and FQNNGV. The V end was cut by 5 bases, the J end by 3 bases, with 8 bases between. This CDR3 contains 13 residues. CDR3 amino acids: CASSRTHGNTIYF. The CDR3 nucleotides are TGTGCCAGCAGCAGGACACATGGAAACACCATATATTTT. Complete variable domain (other parts from reference TRBV11-2 and TRBJ1-3): EAGVAQSPRYKIIEKRQSVAFWCNPISGHATLYWYQQILGQGPKLLIQFQNNGVVDDSQLPKDRFSAERLKGVDSTLKIQPAKLEDSAVYLCASSRTHGNTIYFGEGSWLTVV.

This chain uses TRBV19 with TRBJ1-1, with a tentative D call TRBD1 (5 bases). V lost 4 bases and J lost 5, with 14 bases in between. The germline V gene encodes CDR1 LNHDA and CDR2 SQIVND (reference sequence). The CDR3 length is 14 residues. Here the CDR3 DNA reads TGTGCCAGTAGTAGCCCAGGGAGGGAGACTGAAGCTTTCTTT. This encodes CASSSPGRETEAFF.

The table lists this clone with a few counts. The CDR3 loop is CASSLTGASGRNEQFF. CDR3 in DNA: TGTGCCAGCAGCTTAACAGGTGCTAGCGGGAGAAATGAGCAGTTCTTC. V is TRBV7-3 and J is TRBJ2-1; 10 bases agree with TRBD2. V dropped 0 bases and J dropped 7; count of bases not matched to a gene: 6. This CDR3 comprises 16 residues. The germline gives CDR1 SGHTA, CDR2 FQGTGA.

The chain combines TRBV29-1 with TRBJ1-2, with 9 bases identical to TRBD1. Germline trimming cut 4 bases from V and 0 bases from J; bases unmatched to any gene: 9. The CDR3 consists of 16 residues. Germline CDR1 SQVTM, CDR2 ANQGSEA. DNA for the CDR3: TGCAGCGTTGTTGGGACAGGGAGGTGGGCTAACTATGGCTACACCTTC. It yields the protein CSVVGTGRWANYGYTF.

This clone was found a few times. CDR3 bases: TGTGCCAGCAGTTTATGGACTAGCGGCCCCCAACGGCGGCAGTTCTTC. This codes for CASSLWTSGPQRRQFF. The V and J genes are TRBV27 and TRBJ2-1, with 10 positions matching TRBD2. CDR3 length: 16 residues. The germline V gene has CDR1 MNHEY and CDR2 SMNVEV (reference sequence). J lost 12 bases, V lost 1 base, and 12 bases had no gene match.

V gene TRBV4-3 combines with J gene TRBJ1-5; TRBD1 might be the D (5 bases). The CDR3 is 15 residues long. CDR1 is LGHNA and CDR2 is YSLEER in the germline V gene. Trimming left V 1 base short and J 2 bases short, with 9 bases between. This chain's CDR3 is CASSQVWGGNQPQHF. The CDR3 DNA reads TGCGCCAGCAGCCAAGTCTGGGGGGGCAATCAGCCCCAGCATTTT.

The V and J genes are TRBV4-2 and TRBJ2-7; 7 bases align to TRBD2. The trim removed 1 base at V and 2 bases at J, leaving 8 bases unmatched. CDR3 length: 16 amino acids. Germline V gene sequence: CDR1 LGHNA, CDR2 YNFKEQ. The CDR3 loop is CASSQVLGTTPYEQYF. In DNA, the CDR3 is TGTGCCAGCAGCCAAGTCTTAGGGACTACTCCCTACGAGCAGTACTTC.

This clone was found many times. V gene TRBV7-2 combines with J gene TRBJ2-5; a weak D match, TRBD2 (5 bases). Trimming pared 5 bases from V and 11 bases from J, leaving 15 bases between. This CDR3 spans 12 amino acids. Germline CDR1 reads SGHTA; CDR2 reads FQGNSA. The chain's CDR3 is CASSPNGVSQYF. The CDR3 DNA follows: TGTGCCAGCAGCCCAAACGGGGTCTCTCAGTACTTC.

V usage is TRBV28 and J usage is TRBJ2-7; TRBD1 matches at 8 bases. Trimming removed 6 bases from V and 3 bases from J; junction bases left unmatched: 1. Per the germline V gene, CDR1 is MDHEN and CDR2 is SYDVKM. The CDR3 is 12 residues long. CDR3 in amino acids: CASRGQDYEQYF. The CDR3 bases are TGTGCCAGCAGGGGACAGGACTACGAGCAGTACTTC.

This clone was counted between two and nine times. This chain connects TRBV28 to TRBJ1-1; D gene uncertain. The V end was cut by 6 bases, the J end by 3 bases, with 5 bases between. The CDR3 covers 11 residues. The germline gives CDR1 MDHEN, CDR2 SYDVKM. CDR3 in amino acids: CASSPDTEAFF. The CDR3 region has the DNA TGTGCCAGCAGCCCGGACACTGAAGCTTTCTTT.

This chain links TRBV30 with TRBJ2-7, with D maybe TRBD1 (6 bases). Trimming took 3 bases from V and 0 from J, leaving 9 bases between them. The CDR3 is made up of 13 amino acids. Looked up from germline, CDR1 is GTSNPN and CDR2 is SVGIG (reference sequence). The CDR3 region is CAWRIRGSYEQYF. In DNA, the CDR3 is TGTGCCTGGAGAATCAGGGGCTCCTACGAGCAGTACTTC.

The V call is TRBV2, the J call TRBJ1-1; TRBD1 is a possible D gene (5 bases). Germline V gene sequence: CDR1 SNHLY, CDR2 FYNNEI. V dropped 6 bases and J dropped 0 bases, with 11 bases sitting between them. This CDR3 has 14 amino acids. CDR3 nucleotide sequence: TGTGCCAGCAGCCGACAGATGGTGAACACTGAAGCTTTCTTT. Its translation: CASSRQMVNTEAFF.

This clone was counted between two and nine times. The rearrangement links TRBV7-2 to TRBJ2-3, with unresolved D. V lost 2 bases, J lost 5 bases, and 8 bases lay in between. The CDR3 has 13 residues. Per germline, CDR1 SGHTA and CDR2 FQGNSA. This CDR3 is CASSLNRLDTQYF. The CDR3, as DNA: TGTGCCAGCAGCTTAAACAGATTAGATACGCAGTATTTT.

This clone appeared many times. The rearrangement uses TRBV29-1 and TRBJ2-2, with D uncertain. Germline V gives CDR1 SQVTM, CDR2 ANQGSEA. Between the trimmed V and J ends, which lost 3 bases and 0 bases, there was a span of 5 bases. The CDR3 contains 13 residues. CDR3 DNA: TGCAGCGTTGACAGAACGAACACCGGGGAGCTGTTTTTT. This sequence encodes CSVDRTNTGELFF.

The sample holds a few counts of this clone. The gene calls are TRBV7-3 and TRBJ2-3; 10 bases match TRBD2. V trimming: 5 bases; J trimming: 4 bases; junction bases outside the gene matches: 6. The CDR3 is 15 amino acids. CDR1 is SGHTA, CDR2 FQGTGA, per germline. The CDR3 region is CASSPSGSPPDTQYF. The CDR3 DNA sequence: TGTGCCAGCAGCCCTAGCGGGAGTCCGCCAGATACGCAGTATTTT. Full variable domain (remainder filled in from reference TRBV7-3 and TRBJ2-3): GAGVSQTPSNKVTEKGKYVELRCDPISGHTALYWYRQSLGQGPEFLIYFQGTGAADDSGLPNDRFFAVRPEGSVSTLKIQRTERGDSAVYLCASSPSGSPPDTQYFGPGTRLTVL.

The V call is TRBV7-8, the J call TRBJ2-1; 8 bases are a match to TRBD2. This CDR3 is 15 amino acids long. From germline, CDR1 is SGHVS and CDR2 FQNEAQ. Trimming took 5 bases from V and 3 from J; bases not matched to a gene: 6. The CDR3 region has the DNA TGTGCCAGCAGCAAATCCGGGACTAGCTACAATGAGCAGTTCTTC. This codes for CASSKSGTSYNEQFF.

The table lists this clone with a few counts. This chain joins TRBV7-3 and TRBJ2-3; 7 bases align to TRBD1. V was pared by 0 bases and J by 9 bases, with 6 bases of the junction left unmatched. This CDR3 has 14 amino acids. CDR1 SGHTA and CDR2 FQGTGA come from the germline V gene. The CDR3 nucleotides are TGTGCCAGCAGCTTAACAGGTAGAGGGGGCACGCAGTATTTT. Its translation: CASSLTGRGGTQYF.

The V and J genes are TRBV9 and TRBJ1-2; D unclear. This CDR3 has 14 residues. Trimming cost V 2 bases and J 3 bases, with 11 bases left between them. Germline V gives CDR1 SGDLS, CDR2 YYNGEE. Here the CDR3 reads CASSVGPGDYGYTF. CDR3 coding DNA: TGTGCCAGCAGCGTCGGACCCGGGGACTATGGCTACACCTTC. Full variable domain (outside the CDR3, taken from reference TRBV9 and TRBJ1-2): DSGVTQTPKHLITATGQRVTLRCSPRSGDLSVYWYQQSLDQGLQFLIQYYNGEERAKGNILERFSAQQFPDLHSELNLSSLELGDSALYFCASSVGPGDYGYTFGSGTRLTVV.